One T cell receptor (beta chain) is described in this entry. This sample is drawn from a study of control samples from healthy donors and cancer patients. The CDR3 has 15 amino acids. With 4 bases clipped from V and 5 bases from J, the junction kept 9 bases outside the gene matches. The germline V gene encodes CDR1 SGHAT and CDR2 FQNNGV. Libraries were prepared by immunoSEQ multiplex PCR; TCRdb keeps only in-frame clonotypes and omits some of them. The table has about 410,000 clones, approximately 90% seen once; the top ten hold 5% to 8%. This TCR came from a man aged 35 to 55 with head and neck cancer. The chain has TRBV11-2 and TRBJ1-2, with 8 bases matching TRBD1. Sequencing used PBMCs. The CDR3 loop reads CASSWGAGGGYGYTF. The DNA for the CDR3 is TGTGCCAGCAGCTGGGGTGCAGGGGGCGGGTATGGCTACACCTTC.